The text below deals with one T cell receptor beta chain. Its antigen specificity is not known. The record has no base qualities; no much larger clone is one base away. The data stem from a study of immune reconstitution after stem cell transplant in scleroderma (dated by TCRdb to 2016 to 2017). Receptor libraries were prepared by RT-PCR. Sequencing was carried out with an Illumina MiSeq. The public reads were reanalyzed by TCRdb: fastp trimming at Q25, MiXCR alignment, in-frame beta chains only. When rows share a CDR3 protein, they turn into one entry using the most common DNA and genes. The sample yields about 1,500 distinct CDR3 sequences; about 10% were counted once. Clones ranked in the top ten supply 11% to 15% of the sample. From a lookup of the germline V gene (reference sequence), CDR1 and CDR2 are LNHDA and SQIVND. The CDR3 numbers 13 residues from cysteine through phenylalanine. The read is trimmed to its CDR3 DNA, 39 bases read in frame from base 1. Relative to germline, V is 7 bases shorter and J is 6 bases shorter, with 13 bases between their ends.

This clonotype originated in a female donor with systemic sclerosis. The biological material was taken before or after autologous hematopoietic stem cell transplantation (not recorded which). Recombination connected TRBV19 to TRBJ2-4; perhaps TRBD2 is the D gene, with 6 bases matching. The base sequence is TGTGCCAGTAAGGAGGGAGGCGGAAACATTCAGTACTTC. This encodes CASKEGGGNIQYF.